This T cell receptor beta chain was captured in a study of immune heterogeneity within non-small cell lung tumors. Overall study: The tumor set comprised several squamous cell carcinomas and approximately ten non-squamous carcinomas (plus 1 not otherwise specified). Broader study findings: Dominant CDR3 beta clonotypes repeated across a patient's tumor loci, while different loci held unique high-frequency clones.

The CDR3 spans 17 residues. CDR1 and CDR2 from the germline V gene are SGHAT and FQDESV (reference sequence). V was clipped by 2 bases and J by 0 bases, with 16 bases between them. As template, the study used bulk tumor genomic DNA at 600 to 700 ng per sample. During surgery, several far-apart biopsies were obtained from every primary tumor. Curative surgery was performed on patients who had untreated, newly diagnosed non-small cell lung cancer. Having surgery with curative intent, the donors were patients newly diagnosed with non-small cell lung cancer. This clonotype was detected many times. Its target is unknown. TCR beta CDR3 was amplified by multiplex PCR using 32 V and 13 J primers. From the multiplex PCR reads, TCRdb called clonotypes with MiXCR, one entry per CDR3 protein. The table lists over 5,500 distinct CDR3 sequences, more than 20% of them singletons.

This clonotype was obtained from a man in his 60s with non-small cell lung cancer. The chain uses TRBV11-1 and TRBJ1-1, with D hard to call. Material for sequencing was lung tumor tissue. The CDR3 region is CASSLLVGRQMNTEAFF. CDR3 DNA sequence: TGTGCCAGCAGCTTATTGGTCGGGAGGCAGATGAACACTGAAGCTTTCTTT.